What follows are 5 T cell receptor beta chains derived from one specimen sequenced in a study of long-term antiretroviral therapy in people with HIV. This was the immunoSEQ v3.0 assay at survey level. Clones were sequenced by immunoSEQ multiplex PCR, and TCRdb holds only the in-frame ones, with some missing. The sample lists 38,000 or so clones, 94% seen once, with 2% to 2.5% in the top ten. The sample was unsorted PBMCs, taken 9 to 9.5 years after starting antiretroviral therapy. All receptors come from a man aged 25-40 years with HIV.

The chain joins TRBV15 to TRBJ1-1, with D unclear. From germline, CDR1 is LNHNV and CDR2 YYDKDF (reference sequence). This CDR3 comprises 13 residues. The V gene lost 1 base and the J gene lost 8 bases, with 11 bases spanning the gap. The CDR3 region is CATSRGYLIEAFF. For the CDR3, the DNA is TGTGCCACCAGCAGAGGATACCTAATAGAAGCTTTCTTT.

This clone was seen once. The CDR3 sequence: CATAQGTDTQYF. The CDR3 DNA is TGTGCCACCGCCCAAGGGACAGATACGCAGTATTTT. The V and J genes are TRBV27 and TRBJ2-3; D remains ambiguous. Deletions cut 10 bases from V and 3 bases from J, with 11 bases between. Germline loops: CDR1 MNHEY, CDR2 SMNVEV (reference sequence). The CDR3 has 12 amino acids.

This clone is a singleton in its sample. This chain joins TRBV6-6 and TRBJ1-1; 7 bases agree with TRBD1. The trim removed 3 bases at V and 3 bases at J, leaving 1 base unmatched. There are 13 residues in the CDR3. Looked up from germline, CDR1 is MNHNY and CDR2 is SVGAGI (reference sequence). This CDR3 is CASSYQGDTEAFF. The CDR3 bases are TGTGCCAGCAGTTATCAGGGGGACACTGAAGCTTTCTTT.

This chain links TRBV7-9 with TRBJ2-2, with TRBD1 identical over 7 bases. With 1 base clipped from V and 2 bases from J, the junction kept 4 bases outside the gene matches. This CDR3 has 16 residues. Germline lookup yields CDR1 SEHNR and CDR2 FQNEAQ (reference sequence). The CDR3 region is CASSLGGTVNTGELFF. The CDR3 coding sequence is TGTGCCAGCAGCTTAGGGGGGACAGTTAACACCGGGGAGCTGTTTTTT.

The rearrangement joins TRBV6-5 to TRBJ2-7, with D tentatively TRBD2 (5 bases). The germline CDR1 and CDR2 sequences are MNHEY and SVGAGI. CDR3 length: 12 amino acids. The germline V and J ends were trimmed by 2 bases and 9 bases, with 11 bases remaining between them. The CDR3 DNA follows: TGTGCCAGCAGTTACGGAGGCAAGGGGCAGTACTTC. It is translated as CASSYGGKGQYF.